The sequence of this T cell receptor (beta chain) was determined in a study of post-analysis software for immune sequencing data. Unique molecular identifiers were present in the TCR beta cDNA libraries. TCRdb processed the PCR reads anew with MiXCR; each CDR3 protein has one entry. The data show 430,000 or so distinct CDR3 sequences, with 30% to 40% seen just once and around 8% held by the top ten. The clonotype comes from a girl aged 2 to 10 with multiple sclerosis. The sequenced sample was blood.

The CDR3 here is CASSFVDNGGYTF. DNA for the CDR3: TGCGCCAGCAGCTTTGTCGACAACGGGGGCTACACCTTC. J is TRBJ1-2 and V is TRBV5-1, with D unclear. The length of the CDR3 is 13 residues. Deletions cut 2 bases from V and 8 bases from J, with 13 bases between. Germline loops: CDR1 SGHRS, CDR2 YFSETQ. Looking up the rest from reference TRBV5-1 and TRBJ1-2 gives the full variable domain: KAGVTQTPRYLIKTRGQQVTLSCSPISGHRSVSWYQQTPGQGLQFLFEYFSETQRNKGNFPGRFSGRQFSNSRSEMNVSTLELGDSALYLCASSFVDNGGYTFGSGTRLTVV.